Each of the 25 T cell receptor beta chains below was sequenced from the same sample in a study of cytomegalovirus exposure and HLA in healthy donors. TCRdb keeps only in-frame clones here, not all; method: immunoSEQ multiplex PCR. The top ten hold about 3% of the sample, which has roughly 73,000 clones, approximately 96% seen once. Sequencing input: PBMCs. All receptors come from a young man in good health and CMV-seronegative.

The V call is TRBV9, the J call TRBJ1-3; perhaps TRBD1 as D (5 bases). CDR3 length equals 13 residues. Trimming removed 1 base from V and 4 bases from J, with 6 bases in between. Germline CDR1 SGDLS, CDR2 YYNGEE. The CDR3 DNA sequence: TGTGCCAGCAGCGTATCAGGGGGAAACACCATATATTTT. Protein product: CASSVSGGNTIYF.

The J gene is TRBJ2-3, the V gene TRBV28; D is unresolved. This CDR3 region has 13 residues. In germline, CDR1 is MDHEN, CDR2 SYDVKM. V dropped 3 bases and J dropped 1 base, with 5 bases sitting between them. The CDR3 sequence: CASSFRGTDTQYF. In DNA, the CDR3 is TGTGCCAGCAGTTTTCGGGGCACAGATACGCAGTATTTT.

The chain couples TRBV7-2 to TRBJ1-3; D perhaps matches TRBD1 (5 bases). The CDR3 extends over 19 amino acids. Germline V gene sequence: CDR1 SGHTA, CDR2 FQGNSA. V was clipped by 0 bases and J by 0 bases, with 18 bases between them. This CDR3 is CASSLALGDRIISGNTIYF. The CDR3 coding sequence is TGTGCCAGCAGCTTAGCGCTAGGCGACAGAATCATCTCTGGAAACACCATATATTTT.

The chain combines TRBV9 with TRBJ2-2; D possibly corresponds to TRBD1 (6 bases). This CDR3 is built from 15 residues. In germline, CDR1 is SGDLS, CDR2 YYNGEE. V was pared by 4 bases and J by 1 base, with 11 bases between. Here the CDR3 DNA reads TGTGCCAGCAGCCCATGGACAGAGAACACCGGGGAGCTGTTTTTT. Its translation: CASSPWTENTGELFF.

The chain is built from TRBV28 and TRBJ1-5, with TRBD1 as a possible D gene (5 bases). The V gene lost 3 bases and the J gene lost 6 bases, with 12 bases spanning the gap. The CDR3 is 14 amino acids. From germline, CDR1 is MDHEN and CDR2 SYDVKM. The CDR3 region has the DNA TGTGCCAGCAGTTTTCAACTGGGGGGTCAGCCCCAGCATTTT. It translates to CASSFQLGGQPQHF.

The chain couples TRBV5-1 to TRBJ1-1, with a possible D match to TRBD1 (6 bases). There are 13 residues in the CDR3. Germline V gene lookup returns CDR1 SGHRS and CDR2 YFSETQ. Trimming pared 4 bases from V and 5 bases from J, leaving 12 bases between. The CDR3: CASSPAGVTEAFF. The CDR3 bases are TGCGCCAGCAGCCCGGCAGGGGTTACTGAAGCTTTCTTT.

The rearrangement joins TRBV6-5 to TRBJ2-2; tentatively, D is TRBD2 (6 bases). Germline assignment: CDR1 MNHEY and CDR2 SVGAGI. V dropped 6 bases and J dropped 6 bases, with 17 bases sitting between them. CDR3 size: 15 residues. The CDR3 loop reads CASRPVRGIAGELFF. CDR3 coding DNA: TGTGCCAGCAGACCTGTCCGCGGGATTGCCGGGGAGCTGTTTTTT.

The chain couples TRBV10-3 to TRBJ1-1; perhaps TRBD1 as D (5 bases). Trimming removed 8 bases at V and 4 bases at J, with 17 bases between. There are 14 residues in the CDR3. The germline CDR1 and CDR2 sequences are ENHRY and SYGVKD. The CDR3 region has the DNA TGTGCCATCTGGGACTACACAAGGGGCACTGAAGCTTTCTTT. This codes for CAIWDYTRGTEAFF.

V is TRBV10-1 and J is TRBJ2-2; tentatively, D is TRBD1 (6 bases). The CDR3 is made up of 14 amino acids. The V end was cut by 3 bases, the J end by 6 bases, with 11 bases between. Germline-derived CDR1 and CDR2 are WNHNN and SYGVQD (reference sequence). CDR3 residues: CASSESGVAGELFF. The CDR3 DNA sequence: TGCGCCAGCAGTGAATCAGGGGTTGCCGGGGAGCTGTTTTTT.

This rearrangement joins TRBV7-7 to TRBJ2-5; 7 positions agree with TRBD2. With the DNA end fitting TRBJ2-7 better, the J assignment may be wrong. Germline CDR1 SSHAT, CDR2 FNYEAQ (reference sequence). The CDR3 extends over 14 amino acids. In nucleotides, the CDR3 is TGTGCCAGCAGCCCGTCGGGGGGAACCTACGAGCAGTACTTC. Amino acids: CASSPSGGTYEQYF.

V usage is TRBV2 and J usage is TRBJ2-3; TRBD1 agrees at 7 bases. V shed 7 bases and J 0 bases; nucleotides not matched to a gene: 13. The CDR3 runs to 17 residues. Germline CDR1 reads SNHLY; CDR2 reads FYNNEI. The CDR3 DNA reads as TGTGCCAGCACTCCGATCCTCGGGACAGCTAGCACAGATACGCAGTATTTT. Protein sequence: CASTPILGTASTDTQYF.

This chain links TRBV10-3 with TRBJ1-1; 10 bases map to TRBD1. Germline V CDR1 and CDR2: ENHRY, SYGVKD. Unmatched junction bases numbered 15, after V lost 0 bases and J lost 11 bases. The CDR3 length is 17 residues. CDR3 nucleotides: TGTGCCATCAGTGAGTCGACTGCGTCTGGGACAGGGGCTATGGCTTTCTTT. Amino acids: CAISESTASGTGAMAFF.

The V and J genes are TRBV28 and TRBJ2-7, with 9 bases aligning to TRBD2. The junction had 15 bases not matched to a gene; V was cut back by 3 bases and J by 0 bases. This CDR3 has 19 amino acids. Looked up from germline, CDR1 is MDHEN and CDR2 is SYDVKM. The CDR3 region has the DNA TGTGCCAGCAGTTTTAAACCTTTTATTAGCGGGGGTACCTCCTACGAGCAGTACTTC. Amino acids: CASSFKPFISGGTSYEQYF.

This clone was seen once. This chain links TRBV4-3 with TRBJ1-1; possible D gene TRBD1, 6 bases. V gave up 1 base and J gave up 0 bases, with 9 bases separating them. The CDR3 is made up of 15 amino acids. The germline V gene encodes CDR1 LGHNA and CDR2 YSLEER. The CDR3 DNA reads TGCGCCAGCAGCCAAGCGGGACACCTGAACACTGAAGCTTTCTTT. Translating it yields CASSQAGHLNTEAFF.

The chain recombines TRBV11-3 with TRBJ1-5; D possibly corresponds to TRBD1 (5 bases). CDR3 length equals 15 residues. Germline CDR1 and CDR2: SGHNT and YENEEA. Trimming removed 6 bases from V and 5 bases from J, with 17 bases in between. CDR3 DNA: TGTGCCAGCAGGAAAAAGGGGAAGACGCATCAGCCCCAGCATTTT. Amino acids: CASRKKGKTHQPQHF.

This clone has a single count. The gene calls are TRBV27 and TRBJ1-6, with D possibly matching TRBD1 (6 bases). This CDR3 region has 14 residues. The germline gives CDR1 MNHEY, CDR2 SMNVEV (reference sequence). The V and J ends lost 5 bases and 10 bases respectively, with 15 bases between them. This CDR3 is CASSRGGSGSPLHF. The CDR3 DNA reads TGTGCCAGCAGTAGGGGGGGCAGCGGGTCACCCCTCCACTTT.

The V and J genes are TRBV11-2 and TRBJ2-1; D is unresolved. The length of the CDR3 is 15 residues. V was shortened by 4 bases and J by 7 bases, with 17 bases between the two germline ends. CDR1 SGHAT and CDR2 FQNNGV come from the germline V gene. The CDR3 DNA follows: TGTGCCAGCAGCTCCAGTTCCTGGGCCTCAAATGAGCAGTTCTTC. Its translation: CASSSSSWASNEQFF.

The rearrangement uses TRBV9 and TRBJ2-5, with D perhaps TRBD1 (6 bases). The CDR3 loop spans 14 amino acids. Germline CDR1 SGDLS, CDR2 YYNGEE. Trimming removed 0 bases at V and 11 bases at J, with 17 bases between. This chain's CDR3 is CASSVAARGGEQYF. DNA of the CDR3: TGTGCCAGCAGCGTAGCTGCCAGGGGCGGAGAGCAGTACTTC. Full variable domain (outside the CDR3, taken from reference TRBV9 and TRBJ2-5): DSGVTQTPKHLITATGQRVTLRCSPRSGDLSVYWYQQSLDQGLQFLIQYYNGEERAKGNILERFSAQQFPDLHSELNLSSLELGDSALYFCASSVAARGGEQYFGPGTRLLVL.

The rearrangement joins TRBV7-7 to TRBJ2-5; D remains ambiguous. The CDR3 length is 12 residues. V lost 5 bases, J lost 5 bases, and 9 bases lay in between. The germline CDR1 and CDR2 sequences are SSHAT and FNYEAQ (reference sequence). CDR3 sequence (DNA): TGTGCCAGCAGCGCCAACGGGGAGACCCAGTACTTC. Translation gives CASSANGETQYF. Using reference TRBV7-7 and TRBJ2-5 for the parts outside the CDR3, the full variable domain is GAGVSQSPRYKVTKRGQDVTLRCDPISSHATLYWYQQALGQGPEFLTYFNYEAQPDKSGLPSDRFSAERPEGSISTLTIQRTEQRDSAMYRCASSANGETQYFGPGTRLLVL.

V and J are TRBV5-8 and TRBJ1-1; no clear D gene. V lost 1 base and J 7 bases, leaving 11 bases between the germline ends. CDR3 length: 13 residues. Germline CDR1 reads SGHTS; CDR2 reads YDEGEE. The CDR3 is CASSLRRPYEAFF. CDR3 DNA: TGTGCCAGCAGCTTGCGCAGGCCTTATGAAGCTTTCTTT.

The V call is TRBV28, the J call TRBJ2-3, with 7 positions matching TRBD2. After removal of 7 bases from V and 3 bases from J, the junction contained 7 bases not matched to a gene. Germline CDR1 reads MDHEN; CDR2 reads SYDVKM. The CDR3 runs to 14 residues. The CDR3 loop is CASTETSRTDTQYF. The DNA for the CDR3 is TGTGCCAGCACCGAGACTAGCCGGACAGATACGCAGTATTTT.

The V call is TRBV11-2, the J call TRBJ2-1; 10 bases match TRBD2. From germline, CDR1 is SGHAT and CDR2 FQNNGV. This CDR3 spans 18 amino acids. J lost 8 bases, V lost 1 base, and 14 bases had no gene match. CDR3 loop: CASSLGPLLAGGFDEQFF. The DNA for the CDR3 is TGTGCCAGCAGCTTAGGACCCCTCTTAGCGGGGGGCTTCGATGAGCAGTTCTTC.

The V call is TRBV19, the J call TRBJ1-5, with 8 nucleotides matching TRBD1. Trimming took 1 base from V and 2 from J; bases not matched to a gene: 7. Germline V gives CDR1 LNHDA, CDR2 SQIVND (reference sequence). The length of the CDR3 is 17 residues. CDR3 sequence reads: CASSIGPGGLGNQPQHF. DNA for the CDR3: TGTGCCAGTAGTATAGGGCCAGGGGGCTTAGGCAATCAGCCCCAGCATTTT.

V gene TRBV5-1 combines with J gene TRBJ2-1; no definite D call. Germline V gene lookup returns CDR1 SGHRS and CDR2 YFSETQ. The CDR3 loop spans 16 amino acids. The V gene lost 1 base and the J gene lost 0 bases, with 11 bases spanning the gap. The CDR3: CASSLNSDTSYNEQFF. As DNA, the CDR3 is TGCGCCAGCAGCTTGAATAGTGACACCTCCTACAATGAGCAGTTCTTC.

This clone came up a few times. The chain uses TRBV7-2 and TRBJ1-1; no definite D call. Germline V gives CDR1 SGHTA, CDR2 FQGNSA. V was pared by 1 base and J by 6 bases, with 6 bases between. The CDR3 is 12 amino acids. CDR3 sequence: CASSLGGPEAFF. CDR3 nucleotides: TGTGCCAGCAGCTTAGGAGGGCCTGAAGCTTTCTTT.